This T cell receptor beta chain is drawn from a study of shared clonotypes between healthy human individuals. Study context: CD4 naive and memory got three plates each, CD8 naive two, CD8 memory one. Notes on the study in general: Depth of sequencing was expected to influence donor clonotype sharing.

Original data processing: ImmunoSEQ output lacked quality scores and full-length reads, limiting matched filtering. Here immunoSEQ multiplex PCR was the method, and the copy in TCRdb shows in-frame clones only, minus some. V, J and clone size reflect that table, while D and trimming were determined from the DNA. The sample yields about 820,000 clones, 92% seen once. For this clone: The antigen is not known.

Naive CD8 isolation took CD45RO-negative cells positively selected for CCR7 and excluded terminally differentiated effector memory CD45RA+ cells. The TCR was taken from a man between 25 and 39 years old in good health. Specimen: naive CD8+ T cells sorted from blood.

The CDR3 DNA sequence: TGTGCCACCAGCAGCCCCTCCGGGACAGCGATTAACTATGGCTACACCTTC. This codes for CATSSPSGTAINYGYTF. The V and J genes are TRBV15 and TRBJ1-2, with 7 positions matching TRBD1. The germline gives CDR1 LNHNV, CDR2 YYDKDF (reference sequence). The CDR3 length is 17 residues. J gave up 1 base and V 3 bases, and 11 bases lay outside the gene matches.